The rows below give T cell receptor beta chains drawn from one sample of a study of CD8+CD57+ T cells in acquired aplastic anemia. TCRdb re-called the reads through MiXCR, storing one row per CDR3 protein. The table records fewer than 250,000 distinct CDR3 sequences, around 49% of them present only once. The sample consisted of sorted CD4+, CD8+, or CD8+CD57+ T cells (not recorded which) from PBMCs. These TCRs come from a human donor with aplastic anemia. Both conserved end residues are part of each CDR3. D genes are given only for firm matches. Only some rows state a clone size, as once, few, many or a class for expanded clones.

j_call,clone_size,v_call,d_call,cdr3_nt,cdr3_aa
TRBJ1-2,-,TRBV30,TRBD1,TGTGCCTGGAGAGGGGGACAGGATCATCGCGGTGGCTACACCTTC,CAWRGGQDHRGGYTF
TRBJ2-3,many,TRBV6-5,-,TGTGCCAGCAGTTACTCGAGGCCAGGGGGGGCCACAGATACGCAGTATTTT,CASSYSRPGGATDTQYF
TRBJ1-5,many,TRBV18,-,TGTGCCAGCTCGCAGGGTGGCAATCAGCCCCAGCATTTT,CASSQGGNQPQHF
TRBJ2-5,few,TRBV7-2,TRBD2,TGTGCCAGCAGCAGCGGACTAGCCCCTGAGGGGGAGACCAAGTACTTC,CASSSGLAPEGETKYF
TRBJ1-1,once,TRBV7-9,TRBD1,TGTGCCAGCAGCCAAACTATCGGGACAGGGGTCACTGAAGCTTTCTTT,CASSQTIGTGVTEAFF
TRBJ2-1,-,TRBV20-1,TRBD2,TGCAATGCTCTCTGGGGGAGGGGCAATGAGCAGTTCTTC,CNALWGRGNEQFF
TRBJ1-4,-,TRBV5-5,-,TGTGCCAGCAGACCAGGGTTAGGGACTAATGAAAAACTGTTTTTT,CASRPGLGTNEKLFF
TRBJ1-2,few,TRBV27,TRBD1,TGTGCCAGCAGCCGACCGGGACAGCTTAACTATGGCTACACCTTC,CASSRPGQLNYGYTF
TRBJ2-1,many,TRBV7-9,TRBD1,TGTGCCAGCAGCTTAATTGGACAGGGGGCGCGGAATGAGCAGTTCTTC,CASSLIGQGARNEQFF
TRBJ2-2,-,TRBV28,-,TGTGCCAGCAGTGGGGGTACCACCGGGGAGCTGTTTTTT,CASSGGTTGELFF
TRBJ1-5,few,TRBV12-5,-,TGTGCTAGTGGCCAACCCCAGGGGCAGCCCCAGCATTTT,CASGQPQGQPQHF
TRBJ2-7,few,TRBV10-3,TRBD1,TGTGCCATCAGCGGGACAGATTACGAGCAGTACTTC,CAISGTDYEQYF
TRBJ2-3,few,TRBV5-1,TRBD1,TGCGCCAGCAGCCAGTACGGGACAGGGATGGCAGATACGCAGTATTTT,CASSQYGTGMADTQYF
TRBJ1-2,many,TRBV28,-,TGTGCCACCTGGGGGCCAGGACCCTATGGCTACACCTTC,CATWGPGPYGYTF
TRBJ1-1,-,TRBV15,TRBD1,TGTGCCACCCCCTACAGGGGAGTAGCTTTCTTT,CATPYRGVAFF
TRBJ1-3,-,TRBV6-2/TRBV6-3,-,TGTGCCAGCAGTTACAGGGAAAACACCATATATTTT,CASSYRENTIYF
TRBJ1-3,-,TRBV25-1,-,TGTGCCAGCACCGGGGGGAAACGGAGCTCTGGAAACACCATATATTTT,CASTGGKRSSGNTIYF
TRBJ1-2,many,TRBV20-1,-,TGCAGTGCTAGAGATGAAGGCACCTATGGCTACACCTTC,CSARDEGTYGYTF
TRBJ2-2,many,TRBV4-1,-,TGCGCCAGCAGCCAAGGGAATTGGTCGAACACCGGGGAGCTGTTTTTT,CASSQGNWSNTGELFF
TRBJ1-5,-,TRBV6-1,-,TGTGCCAGCAGTGATTCCGGGACCAGATTTCAGCCCCAGCATTTT,CASSDSGTRFQPQHF
TRBJ2-7,few,TRBV10-3,-,TGTGCCATCAGTGACACAGGAGGATCCTACGAGCAGTACTTC,CAISDTGGSYEQYF
TRBJ2-7,few,TRBV5-1,-,TGCGCCAGCAGCTTAATAACTAATAGACACACCCTTTCCTACGAGCAGTACTTC,CASSLITNRHTLSYEQYF
TRBJ2-3,many,TRBV19,-,TGTGCCAGTAGTATTCAGGGGCCCACAGATACGCAGTATTTT,CASSIQGPTDTQYF
TRBJ2-2,-,TRBV6-2/TRBV6-3,-,TGTGCCAGCAGAAAAGGGTCCACCGGGGAGCTGTTTTTT,CASRKGSTGELFF
TRBJ1-6,many,TRBV6-1,-,TGTGCCAGCAGTGAAGGTGCCCCCTTGTCACCCCTCCACTTT,CASSEGAPLSPLHF
TRBJ2-1,few,TRBV6-1,TRBD2,TGTGCCAGCAGTGCCGGGGGGACCCCTCCTACCAATGAGCAGTTCTTC,CASSAGGTPPTNEQFF
TRBJ2-1,-,TRBV5-1,TRBD2,TGCGCCAGCAGCCCGACTAGCCGCAATGAGCAGTTCTTC,CASSPTSRNEQFF
TRBJ1-1,-,TRBV24-1,-,TGTGCCACCAGTGATTTTCGGGGAACTGAAGCTTTCTTT,CATSDFRGTEAFF
TRBJ2-7,many,TRBV5-5,-,TGTGCCAGCACTCCAGGGGGGCGCCCTGGTGAGCAGTACTTC,CASTPGGRPGEQYF
TRBJ2-5,-,TRBV10-1,-,TGCGCCAGCAGTGAAAGAGGGACGATGGAGACCCAGTACTTC,CASSERGTMETQYF
TRBJ2-3,-,TRBV7-2,-,TGTGCCAGCAGCCCTGGGGCGGTACTAGATACGCAGTATTTT,CASSPGAVLDTQYF